Sequencing of this TCR beta chain was carried out in a study of cytomegalovirus exposure and HLA in healthy donors. The PCR contained 60 Vbeta and 13 Jbeta primers. The data were produced by immunoSEQ multiplex PCR, yet TCRdb's version contains in-frame clones alone and is incomplete. The data contain around 45,000 clones, roughly half of them seen just once; the ten biggest clones take up approximately 5.5%. The CDR3 contains 14 residues. Germline-derived CDR1 and CDR2 are GTSNPN and SVGIG (reference sequence). J lost 4 bases, V lost 3 bases, and 6 bases had no gene match. This clonotype originated in a man aged 60-69 years in good health and CMV-seronegative. The sample comprised PBMCs. The rearrangement joins TRBV30 to TRBJ1-3, with 7 bases lining up with TRBD1. The DNA of the CDR3 is TGTGCCTGGAGCACAGGGGTCGGCGGAAACACCATATATTTT. Amino acid sequence: CAWSTGVGGNTIYF. Full variable domain (outside the CDR3, taken from reference TRBV30 and TRBJ1-3): SQTIHQWPATLVQPVGSPLSLECTVEGTSNPNLYWYRQAAGRGLQLLFYSVGIGQISSEVPQNLSASRPQDRQFILSSKKLLLSDSGFYLCAWSTGVGGNTIYFGEGSWLTVV.